A single sample is the source of the 17 T cell receptor beta chains below, sequenced in a study of blood T cells in healthy people across ages. Primers used in a second PCR of roughly 6 to 12 cycles were a sample-barcoded 5' primer and a J-beta primer mix. TCRdb passed the 5' RACE reads through MiXCR, listing each CDR3 protein once. The table has 1.5 million to 1.8 million distinct CDR3 sequences, under 55% seen once. The specimen was blood. The receptors stem from a woman aged 18-29 years in good health.

This chain uses TRBV15 with TRBJ2-1; D possibly matches TRBD1 or TRBD2 (6 bases each). This CDR3 comprises 15 residues. In germline, CDR1 is LNHNV, CDR2 YYDKDF (reference sequence). Between the trimmed V and J ends, which lost 0 bases and 3 bases, there was a span of 9 bases. CDR3 residues: CATSRDGGFYNEQFF. The CDR3 DNA sequence: TGTGCCACCAGCAGAGACGGGGGCTTCTACAATGAGCAGTTCTTC.

The chain recombines TRBV4-1 with TRBJ1-3; TRBD1 aligns across 10 bases. After removal of 3 bases from V and 4 bases from J, the junction contained 6 bases not matched to a gene. This CDR3 has 16 residues. Germline V CDR1 and CDR2: MGHRA, YSYEKL. In DNA form, the CDR3 reads TGCGCCAGCAGCCACCCCGGACAGGGGGTCGGAAACACCATATATTTT. This translates into CASSHPGQGVGNTIYF.

The chain joins TRBV7-6 to TRBJ2-1; 7 bases agree with TRBD1. The J call may be wrong; the DNA end is better matched by TRBJ2-7. The germline V gene has CDR1 SGHVS and CDR2 FNYEAQ. The CDR3 consists of 15 residues. The CDR3 DNA reads as TGTGCCAGCAGCTTTGGACAGGCGCCCTACAATGAGCAGTACTTC. This sequence encodes CASSFGQAPYNEQYF.

This clonotype was observed a handful of times. The rearrangement joins TRBV4-1 to TRBJ1-2; D possibly corresponds to TRBD1 (5 bases). The CDR3 loop spans 15 amino acids. Germline V gene data show CDR1 as MGHRA and CDR2 as YSYEKL. V was cut by 1 base and J by 3 bases, with 12 bases left in between. The CDR3 protein is CASSQGNRRDYGYTF. The CDR3 DNA is TGCGCCAGCAGCCAAGGGAACAGGCGGGACTATGGCTACACCTTC.

The table lists this clonotype with many counts. The rearrangement uses TRBV7-8 and TRBJ1-5; a possible D gene is TRBD1 (6 bases). Trimming took off 3 bases at V and 6 bases at J, with 12 bases between the two ends. Per germline, CDR1 SGHVS and CDR2 FQNEAQ. There are 14 residues in the CDR3. The CDR3 sequence: CASSFSGAGQPQHF. The CDR3, as DNA: TGTGCCAGCAGCTTTTCAGGGGCAGGTCAGCCCCAGCATTTT.

The rearrangement joins TRBV7-2 to TRBJ2-1, with 7 bases fitting TRBD2. Trimming removed 5 bases from V and 10 bases from J; junction bases left unmatched: 8. CDR1 is SGHTA, CDR2 FQGNSA, per germline. The CDR3 has 13 amino acids. The CDR3, as DNA: TGTGCCAGCAGCGTACGAGCGGGAACCGAGCAGTTCTTC. Protein product: CASSVRAGTEQFF.

V usage is TRBV28 and J usage is TRBJ2-7, with unresolved D. CDR3 length equals 15 residues. The germline CDR1 and CDR2 sequences are MDHEN and SYDVKM. The V end was cut by 6 bases, the J end by 0 bases, with 15 bases between. For the CDR3, the DNA is TGTGCCAGCAGCCGATACAGACTTAGCTCCTACGAGCAGTACTTC. Residues: CASSRYRLSSYEQYF.

This clonotype was found a few times. The V gene is TRBV7-3, the J gene TRBJ1-1; D is unresolved. Germline V lookup: CDR1 SGHTA, CDR2 FQGTGA. The CDR3 consists of 13 residues. The ends were cut back, 9 bases at V and 0 bases at J, with 11 bases in the middle. CDR3 sequence reads: CASRGPMNTEAFF. The CDR3 DNA is TGTGCCAGTCGGGGTCCGATGAACACTGAAGCTTTCTTT.

This clonotype was seen a few times. V gene TRBV6-2 or TRBV6-3 combines with J gene TRBJ2-1, with 9 bases identical to TRBD2. Germline loops: CDR1 MNHEY, CDR2 SVGEGT. This CDR3 has 16 amino acids. V shed 4 bases, J shed 5 bases, and the junction held 9 bases outside the gene matches. In DNA, the CDR3 is TGTGCCAGCAGTTCACCCGCTAGCGGGGTACACAATGAGCAGTTCTTC. This translates into CASSSPASGVHNEQFF.

This sequence joins TRBV2 and TRBJ1-2; no clear D. CDR3 length equals 11 residues. From germline, CDR1 is SNHLY and CDR2 FYNNEI. Trimming shortened V by 3 bases and J by 7 bases, and 6 bases separated the two germline ends. The CDR3 bases are TGTGCCAGCAGTGACAGGTCTGGCTACACCTTC. As protein: CASSDRSGYTF.

The chain uses TRBV7-9 and TRBJ2-3, with TRBD2 matching 9 bases. Trimming at V came to 3 bases and at J to 2 bases, leaving 6 bases not matched to a gene. This CDR3 spans 16 amino acids. Germline CDR1 and CDR2: SEHNR and FQNEAQ (reference sequence). The CDR3 nucleotides are TGTGCCAGCAGCTTTCAGTCTAGCGGGACCACAGATACGCAGTATTTT. It is translated as CASSFQSSGTTDTQYF. Looking up the rest from reference TRBV7-9 and TRBJ2-3 gives the full variable domain: DTGVSQNPRHKITKRGQNVTFRCDPISEHNRLYWYRQTLGQGPEFLTYFQNEAQLEKSRLLSDRFSAERPKGSFSTLEIQRTEQGDSAMYLCASSFQSSGTTDTQYFGPGTRLTVL.

CDR3 in DNA: TGTGCCAGCAGTCGAGGACGTGGACTGTTTTTT. It is translated as CASSRGRGLFF. J is TRBJ1-4 and V is TRBV6-4; D gene ambiguous. V shed 5 bases and J shed 13 bases, with 11 bases lying between them. Germline V gene lookup returns CDR1 MRHNA and CDR2 SNTAGT. The CDR3 is 11 residues long.

V is TRBV4-3 and J is TRBJ2-1, with D maybe TRBD1 (6 bases). The CDR3 has 14 amino acids. CDR1 is LGHNA and CDR2 is YSLEER in the germline V gene. V lost 1 base and J lost 8, with 12 bases in between. This chain's CDR3 is CASSQGQGKYEQFF. DNA of the CDR3: TGCGCCAGCAGCCAAGGTCAGGGGAAGTATGAGCAGTTCTTC.

A few counts support this clonotype. V gene TRBV4-1 combines with J gene TRBJ1-2; D not certain. Trimming removed 1 base at V and 3 bases at J, with 15 bases between. From germline, CDR1 is MGHRA and CDR2 YSYEKL. The CDR3 has 16 residues. CDR3 in DNA: TGCGCCAGCAGCCAAGTGTTATCGAGGGAGTACTATGGCTACACCTTC. It codes for CASSQVLSREYYGYTF.

This chain uses TRBV11-2 with TRBJ2-5; no reliable D call. The germline V gene encodes CDR1 SGHAT and CDR2 FQNNGV. The ends were cut back, 7 bases at V and 4 bases at J, with 13 bases in the middle. There are 13 residues in the CDR3. The CDR3 reads CASNPEWGETQYF. CDR3 coding DNA: TGTGCCAGCAACCCTGAGTGGGGAGAGACCCAGTACTTC.

This clonotype has just a few counts. The chain employs TRBV24-1 and TRBJ2-5; D is ambiguous. V shed 1 base and J shed 4 bases, with 9 bases lying between them. CDR1 and CDR2 (germline): KGHDR, SFDVKD. The CDR3 totals 14 residues. This CDR3 reads CATSDFKGGETQYF. The CDR3 DNA reads TGTGCCACCAGTGATTTTAAGGGCGGAGAGACCCAGTACTTC.

The J gene is TRBJ2-3, the V gene TRBV11-1; the D gene is possibly TRBD2 (5 bases). This CDR3 is 14 amino acids long. CDR1 is SGHAT and CDR2 is FQDESV in the germline V gene (reference sequence). V dropped 3 bases and J dropped 2 bases, with 9 bases sitting between them. CDR3 loop: CASSFSSFTDTQYF. The DNA for the CDR3 is TGTGCCAGCAGCTTTTCTAGCTTCACAGATACGCAGTATTTT.